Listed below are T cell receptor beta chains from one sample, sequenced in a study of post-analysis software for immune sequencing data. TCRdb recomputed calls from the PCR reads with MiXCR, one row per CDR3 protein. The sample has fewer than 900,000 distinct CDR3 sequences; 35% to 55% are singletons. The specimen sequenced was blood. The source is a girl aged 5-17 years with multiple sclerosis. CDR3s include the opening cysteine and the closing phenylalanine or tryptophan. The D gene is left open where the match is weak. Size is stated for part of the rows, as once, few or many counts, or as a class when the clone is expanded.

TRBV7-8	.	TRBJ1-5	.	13	CASSSAGYQPQHF	TGTGCCAGCAGCAGTGCAGGGTATCAGCCCCAGCATTTT
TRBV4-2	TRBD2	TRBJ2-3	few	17	CASSQVGREVSTDTQYF	TGTGCCAGCAGCCAAGTAGGGCGGGAGGTATCCACAGATACGCAGTATTTT
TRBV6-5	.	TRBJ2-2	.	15	CASSYVGAGTGELFF	TGTGCCAGCAGTTACGTGGGGGCGGGCACCGGGGAGCTGTTTTTT
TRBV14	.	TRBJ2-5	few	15	CASSHASGLQETQYF	TGTGCCAGCAGCCATGCCTCGGGACTCCAAGAGACCCAGTACTTC
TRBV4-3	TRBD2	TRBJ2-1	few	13	CASSTGTSRQQFF	TGCGCCAGCAGCACCGGGACTAGCCGACAGCAGTTCTTC
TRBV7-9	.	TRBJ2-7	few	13	CASSFFTSEEQYF	TGTGCCAGCAGCTTTTTCACGTCGGAGGAGCAGTACTTC
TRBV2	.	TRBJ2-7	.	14	CASTGGRSSYEQYF	TGTGCCAGCACGGGGGGCAGAAGCTCCTACGAGCAGTACTTC
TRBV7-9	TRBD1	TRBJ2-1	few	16	CASSSGTGISYNEQFF	TGTGCCAGCAGCTCCGGGACAGGGATATCCTACAATGAGCAGTTCTTC
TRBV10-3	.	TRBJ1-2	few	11	CAIFGPYGYTF	TGTGCCATCTTTGGCCCCTATGGCTACACCTTC
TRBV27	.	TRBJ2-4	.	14	CASRPQGIGNIQYF	TGTGCCAGCAGGCCACAGGGTATTGGAAACATTCAGTACTTC
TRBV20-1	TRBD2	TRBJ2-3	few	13	CSASGTSADTQYF	TGCAGTGCTAGCGGGACTAGCGCAGATACGCAGTATTTT
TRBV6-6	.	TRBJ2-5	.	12	CATQQGRETQYF	TGTGCCACCCAACAGGGTAGAGAGACCCAGTACTTC
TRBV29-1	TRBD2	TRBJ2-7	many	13	CSGGTSGSYEQYF	TGCAGCGGCGGGACTAGCGGCTCCTACGAGCAGTACTTC
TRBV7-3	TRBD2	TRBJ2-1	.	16	CASSLMASGAYNEQFF	TGTGCCAGCAGCTTAATGGCTAGCGGGGCCTACAATGAGCAGTTCTTC
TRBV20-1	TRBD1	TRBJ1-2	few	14	CSAIPTGGRYGYTF	TGCAGTGCTATACCTACAGGGGGGCGGTATGGCTACACCTTC
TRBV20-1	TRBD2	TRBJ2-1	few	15	CSARDASGINNEQFF	TGCAGTGCTAGAGACGCTAGCGGGATTAACAATGAGCAGTTCTTC
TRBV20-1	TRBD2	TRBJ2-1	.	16	CSASLPGGLESNEQFF	TGCAGTGCTAGTCTTCCCGGGGGGTTGGAAAGCAATGAGCAGTTCTTC
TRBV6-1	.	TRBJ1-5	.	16	CASSPTLGGGNQPQHF	TGTGCCAGCAGCCCAACCCTGGGGGGTGGCAATCAGCCCCAGCATTTT
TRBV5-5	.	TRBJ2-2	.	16	CASSPNPRSNTGELFF	TGTGCCAGCAGCCCCAACCCGAGGTCGAACACCGGGGAGCTGTTTTTT
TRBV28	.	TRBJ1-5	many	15	CASSQQPLGNQPQHF	TGTGCCAGCAGTCAACAGCCCCTAGGGAATCAGCCCCAGCATTTT
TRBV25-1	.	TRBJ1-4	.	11	CASSDDEKLFF	TGTGCCAGCAGTGATGATGAAAAACTGTTTTTT
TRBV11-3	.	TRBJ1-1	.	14	CASSLVPGDTEAFF	TGTGCCAGCAGCTTAGTACCCGGGGACACTGAAGCTTTCTTT
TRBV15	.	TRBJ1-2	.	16	CATSREETGPYYGYTF	TGTGCCACCAGCAGAGAAGAGACAGGCCCCTACTATGGCTACACCTTC
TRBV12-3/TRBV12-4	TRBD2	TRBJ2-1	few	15	CASKIAGVVNNEQFF	TGTGCCAGCAAAATAGCGGGAGTCGTTAACAATGAGCAGTTCTTC
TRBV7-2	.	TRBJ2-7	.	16	CASSLKRAGDSYEQYF	TGTGCCAGCAGCTTAAAGCGGGCAGGGGACTCCTACGAGCAGTACTTC
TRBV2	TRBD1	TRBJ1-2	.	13	CASSGDRGDGYTF	TGTGCCAGCAGTGGGGACAGGGGTGACGGCTACACCTTC
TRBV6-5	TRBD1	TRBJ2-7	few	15	CASSKRTGVSYEQYF	TGTGCCAGCAGCAAAAGGACAGGGGTATCCTACGAGCAGTACTTC
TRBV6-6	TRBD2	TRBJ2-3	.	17	CASSYSPGLVRTDTQYF	TGTGCCAGCAGTTACTCGCCGGGACTAGTTCGCACAGATACGCAGTATTTT
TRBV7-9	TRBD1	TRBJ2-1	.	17	CASSSLHSDRVKNEQFF	TGTGCCAGCAGCTCTCTCCATTCGGACAGGGTCAAGAATGAGCAGTTCTTC
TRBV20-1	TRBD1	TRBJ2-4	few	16	CSAIPLTGLAKNIQYF	TGCAGTGCAATTCCACTGACAGGGTTAGCCAAAAACATTCAGTACTTC
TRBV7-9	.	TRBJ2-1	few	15	CASSLNREPYNEQFF	TGTGCCAGCAGCTTGAACCGGGAACCCTACAATGAGCAGTTCTTC
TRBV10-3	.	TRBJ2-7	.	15	CAISGLESGPYEQYF	TGTGCCATCAGTGGACTCGAGTCAGGCCCTTACGAGCAGTACTTC
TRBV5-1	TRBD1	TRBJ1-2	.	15	CASSTGTGGMDGYTF	TGCGCCAGCAGCACCGGGACAGGGGGGATGGATGGCTACACCTTC
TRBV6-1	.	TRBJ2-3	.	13	CASSGERGDTQYF	TGTGCCAGCAGTGGGGAAAGAGGAGATACGCAGTATTTT
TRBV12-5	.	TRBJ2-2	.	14	CASGYGLNTGELFF	TGTGCTAGTGGTTACGGACTAAACACCGGGGAGCTGTTTTTT
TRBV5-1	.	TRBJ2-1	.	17	CASSQIWVGASGNEQFF	TGCGCCAGCAGCCAAATCTGGGTAGGAGCAAGCGGCAATGAGCAGTTCTTC
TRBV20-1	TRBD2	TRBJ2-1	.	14	CSARDKNSGRDQFF	TGCAGTGCTAGAGATAAAAATAGCGGGAGAGATCAGTTCTTC
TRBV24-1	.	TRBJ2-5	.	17	CATSDLREGSNIETQYF	TGTGCCACCAGTGATTTGCGGGAAGGCAGCAATATAGAGACCCAGTACTTC
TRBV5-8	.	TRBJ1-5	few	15	CASSLDGQRNQPQHF	TGTGCCAGCAGCTTGGACGGACAGAGGAATCAGCCCCAGCATTTT
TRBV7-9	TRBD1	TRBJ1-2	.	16	CANSSSTGGLNYGYTF	TGTGCCAACAGCTCATCGACAGGGGGCCTTAACTATGGCTACACCTTC
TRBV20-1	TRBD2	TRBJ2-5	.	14	CSARGLAGEETQYF	TGCAGTGCCCGGGGACTAGCGGGAGAAGAGACCCAGTACTTC
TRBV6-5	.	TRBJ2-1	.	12	CASSRTLNEQFF	TGTGCCAGCAGTAGGACCCTAAATGAGCAGTTCTTC
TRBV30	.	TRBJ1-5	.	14	CAWRAAFSNQPQHF	TGTGCCTGGAGGGCAGCTTTTAGCAATCAGCCCCAGCATTTT
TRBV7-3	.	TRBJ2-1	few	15	CASSSLAVAYNEQFF	TGTGCCAGCAGCTCCCTGGCGGTAGCCTACAATGAGCAGTTCTTC
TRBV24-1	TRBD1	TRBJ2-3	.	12	CATSDRGDTQYF	TGTGCCACCAGCGACAGGGGAGATACGCAGTATTTT
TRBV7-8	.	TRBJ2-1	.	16	CASSLGRTLIYNEQFF	TGTGCCAGCAGCCTTGGGAGGACTCTCATTTACAATGAGCAGTTCTTC